This TCR beta chain comes out of a study of chemoradiotherapy in HPV16-positive cancers. This clone was counted once. This CDR3 spans 13 amino acids. J gave up 6 bases and V 4 bases, and 4 bases lay outside the gene matches. Germline assignment: CDR1 SGHRS and CDR2 YFSETQ. Over chemoradiotherapy, repertoires were sampled more than once. Profiled with immunoSEQ multiplex PCR; TCRdb holds only in-frame clones, not every one. The data contain approximately 12,000 clones, just over 90% of them singletons. The J gene is TRBJ2-1, the V gene TRBV5-1; 7 bases match TRBD1. The sequence came from a human donor with HPV-associated anogenital cancer. Sequencing used blood, obtained from a patient who underwent chemoradiotherapy. The CDR3, as DNA: TGCGCCAGCAGCAGTGACAGGGCCAATGAGCAGTTCTTC. Translating gives CASSSDRANEQFF.